These 30 T cell receptor beta chains originate from one sample sequenced in a study of T cell responses to AZD1222 COVID-19 vaccine. Produced via immunoSEQ multiplex PCR; TCRdb's table is partial and in-frame only. The sample consists of 95,000 to 150,000 clones, about 93% of them appearing once. Sequencing was performed on peripheral blood, taken 28 days after the second dose of the MenACWY control vaccine. The receptors stem from an adult who received the MenACWY meningococcal vaccine as a control.

This clone appeared once. The chain links TRBV11-3 to TRBJ2-1, with D tentatively TRBD2 (7 bases). The CDR3 runs 15 residues. The germline CDR1 and CDR2 sequences are SGHNT and YENEEA. V was cut by 2 bases and J by 0 bases, with 8 bases left in between. The CDR3 DNA follows: TGTGCCAGCAGCTTAAGGGGGGGCTCCTACAATGAGCAGTTCTTC. Its protein product is CASSLRGGSYNEQFF.

The rearrangement uses TRBV28 and TRBJ2-1, with D uncertain. The CDR3 loop spans 15 amino acids. Trimming cost V 0 bases and J 7 bases, with 13 bases left between them. Germline V gene data show CDR1 as MDHEN and CDR2 as SYDVKM. Here the CDR3 reads CASSLWFTRSNEQFF. The CDR3 DNA sequence: TGTGCCAGCAGTTTATGGTTCACGCGGTCGAATGAGCAGTTCTTC. Using reference TRBV28 and TRBJ2-1 for the parts outside the CDR3, the full variable domain is DVKVTQSSRYLVKRTGEKVFLECVQDMDHENMFWYRQDPGLGLRLIYFSYDVKMKEKGDIPEGYSVSREKKERFSLILESASTNQTSMYLCASSLWFTRSNEQFFGPGTRLTVL.

This chain connects TRBV13 to TRBJ1-6; 8 bases match TRBD1. J was trimmed by 0 bases and V by 2 bases; bases with no gene match: 12. CDR3 length equals 20 residues. From germline, CDR1 is PRHDT and CDR2 FYEKMQ (reference sequence). The CDR3 protein is CASSLTRRDRSFSYNSPLHF. CDR3 nucleotide sequence: TGTGCCAGCAGCTTAACCAGAAGGGACAGGAGCTTCTCCTATAATTCACCCCTCCACTTT.

This rearrangement joins TRBV19 to TRBJ2-3; D is possibly TRBD1 (5 bases). Looked up from germline, CDR1 is LNHDA and CDR2 is SQIVND (reference sequence). This CDR3 spans 16 amino acids. Trimming pared 5 bases from V and 0 bases from J, leaving 15 bases between. CDR3 DNA: TGTGCCAGTAGTTTGACGACAGCCTCTAGCACAGATACGCAGTATTTT. This gives the protein CASSLTTASSTDTQYF.

V usage is TRBV5-6 and J usage is TRBJ1-2; D unclear. CDR1 is SGHDT and CDR2 is YYEEEE in the germline V gene. The CDR3 runs to 12 residues. V gave up 4 bases and J gave up 7 bases, with 11 bases separating them. The CDR3: CASSPGTAGYTF. CDR3 DNA sequence: TGTGCCAGCAGCCCCGGTACAGCTGGCTACACCTTC.

V usage is TRBV2 and J usage is TRBJ1-1; D ambiguous. Germline CDR1 reads SNHLY; CDR2 reads FYNNEI. Trimming left V 1 base short and J 2 bases short, with 2 bases between. This CDR3 spans 12 amino acids. CDR3: CASSEGNTEAFF. The CDR3 DNA sequence: TGTGCCAGCAGTGAAGGTAACACTGAAGCTTTCTTT.

V is TRBV19 and J is TRBJ1-5; no definite D call. The CDR3 has 16 amino acids. Trimming left V 0 bases short and J 0 bases short, with 9 bases between. Germline CDR1 LNHDA, CDR2 SQIVND (reference sequence). The CDR3: CASSIEGQYSNQPQHF. In nucleotides, the CDR3 is TGTGCCAGTAGTATAGAGGGTCAGTATAGCAATCAGCCCCAGCATTTT.

V is TRBV18 and J is TRBJ2-4, with D possibly being TRBD2 (6 bases). The V gene lost 3 bases and the J gene lost 0 bases, with 15 bases spanning the gap. The germline gives CDR1 KGHSH, CDR2 LQKENI. The CDR3 covers 17 residues. The CDR3 DNA sequence: TGTGCCAGCTCACCTTCGGTCGGGGGATTAGCCAAAAACATTCAGTACTTC. The encoded protein is CASSPSVGGLAKNIQYF.

The CDR3 DNA follows: TGTGCCAGCAGCTTGGGCTCCTACGAGCAGTACGTC. Its protein is CASSLGSYEQYV. J is TRBJ2-7 and V is TRBV6-2 or TRBV6-3; D remains ambiguous. The CDR3 spans 12 residues. Trimming removed 6 bases at V and 0 bases at J, with 6 bases between. Germline CDR1 reads MNHEY; CDR2 reads SVGEGT.

This chain links TRBV9 with TRBJ1-6; TRBD1 agrees at 8 bases. Germline V gives CDR1 SGDLS, CDR2 YYNGEE. With V trimmed by 2 bases and J by 5 bases, 0 bases remained unmatched. The CDR3 is 14 residues long. The CDR3 region has the DNA TGTGCCAGCAGCGTGACAGGGGATAATTCACCCCTCCACTTT. It encodes CASSVTGDNSPLHF.

The chain couples TRBV19 to TRBJ1-5; D might be TRBD1 (5 bases). Trimming shortened V by 4 bases and J by 6 bases, and 19 bases separated the two germline ends. Germline V gives CDR1 LNHDA, CDR2 SQIVND (reference sequence). The length of the CDR3 is 16 residues. This chain's CDR3 is CASSKEPEGILQPQHF. CDR3 bases: TGTGCCAGTAGTAAAGAACCCGAGGGGATTCTTCAGCCCCAGCATTTT.

This chain uses TRBV15 with TRBJ2-1, with 14 bases identical to TRBD2. The CDR3 is 15 residues long. After removal of 1 base from V and 14 bases from J, the junction contained 7 bases not matched to a gene. Germline CDR1 is LNHNV and CDR2 is YYDKDF (reference sequence). The CDR3: CATSRGTSGRIDEFF. Here the CDR3 DNA reads TGTGCCACCAGCAGAGGGACTAGCGGGAGGATTGATGAGTTCTTC.

The rearrangement links TRBV24-1 to TRBJ1-2, with TRBD1 matching 9 bases. With V trimmed by 3 bases and J by 4 bases, 8 bases remained unmatched. The CDR3 runs 16 residues. CDR1 is KGHDR, CDR2 SFDVKD, per germline. The CDR3, as DNA: TGTGCCACCAGTGATACCGGACAGGGGTCCCTCTATGGCTACACCTTC. Amino acid sequence: CATSDTGQGSLYGYTF.

This chain connects TRBV11-3 to TRBJ2-1, with TRBD1 identical over 8 bases. CDR1 is SGHNT, CDR2 YENEEA, per germline. This CDR3 has 15 amino acids. V shed 6 bases, J shed 0 bases, and the junction held 4 bases outside the gene matches. CDR3: CASSQGASSYNEQFF. Here the CDR3 DNA reads TGTGCCAGCAGTCAGGGGGCGTCCTCCTACAATGAGCAGTTCTTC.

The chain employs TRBV29-1 and TRBJ2-2; D is uncertain. The CDR3 runs to 14 residues. V shed 3 bases and J shed 0 bases, with 8 bases lying between them. CDR1 SQVTM and CDR2 ANQGSEA come from the germline V gene. In nucleotides, the CDR3 is TGCAGCGTTGAGCCCGGAACGAACACCGGGGAGCTGTTTTTT. Amino acid sequence: CSVEPGTNTGELFF.

This clone was seen only once. The V gene is TRBV19, the J gene TRBJ1-6; 8 bases are a match to TRBD1. The CDR3 covers 15 residues. J lost 7 bases, V lost 4 bases, and 6 bases had no gene match. Germline V gene data show CDR1 as LNHDA and CDR2 as SQIVND (reference sequence). For the CDR3, the DNA is TGTGCCAGTAGTACAGGACAGGGCTGGAATTCACCCCTCCACTTT. Its protein is CASSTGQGWNSPLHF.

With respect to this clone: Other DNA sequences within the sample encode an identical CDR3. The chain is built from TRBV5-1 and TRBJ2-5; TRBD2 agrees at 10 bases. The J segment lost 4 bases and the V segment lost 3 bases, leaving 3 bases of the junction unmatched. Germline loops: CDR1 SGHRS, CDR2 YFSETQ. The CDR3 sequence is 14 residues long. The CDR3 DNA follows: TGCGCCAGCAGCTCGACTAGCGGGCGAGAGACCCAGTACTTC. The encoded protein is CASSSTSGRETQYF.

The gene calls are TRBV3-1 (or the pseudogene TRBV3-2) and TRBJ2-2; perhaps TRBD1 as D (5 bases). Germline V gene data show CDR1 as LGHDT and CDR2 as YNNKEL (reference sequence). V was trimmed by 3 bases and J by 8 bases, leaving 19 bases between them. This CDR3 has 16 residues. CDR3 residues: CASSQRRQLRRGELFF. The DNA for the CDR3 is TGTGCCAGCAGCCAGAGAAGACAGTTGAGGCGAGGGGAGCTGTTTTTT.

This chain links TRBV5-1 with TRBJ1-5; D not certain. The CDR3 runs 15 residues. V lost 0 bases to trimming and J lost 0 bases, with 7 bases between them. Germline assignment: CDR1 SGHRS and CDR2 YFSETQ. This chain's CDR3 is CASSLGDYSNQPQHF. CDR3 DNA: TGCGCCAGCAGCTTGGGAGATTATAGCAATCAGCCCCAGCATTTT.

V and J are TRBV5-1 and TRBJ2-1; 12 nucleotides match TRBD2. Germline V gives CDR1 SGHRS, CDR2 YFSETQ. This CDR3 region has 18 residues. Trimming at V came to 2 bases and at J to 1 base, leaving 7 bases not matched to a gene. The CDR3 region has the DNA TGCGCCAGCAGCTTTAGGACTAGCGGGAAGGGGTCCTACAATGAGCAGTTCTTC. Its protein product is CASSFRTSGKGSYNEQFF.

V and J are TRBV6-5 and TRBJ2-7; 8 bases map to TRBD1. The germline V gene has CDR1 MNHEY and CDR2 SVGAGI. CDR3 length: 14 amino acids. With 6 bases clipped from V and 5 bases from J, the junction kept 9 bases outside the gene matches. The CDR3, as DNA: TGTGCCAGCAGGGTCGGACAGGGAGGCGACGAGCAGTACTTC. It encodes CASRVGQGGDEQYF.

The J gene is TRBJ1-3, the V gene TRBV7-6, with a possible D match to TRBD1 (6 bases). V dropped 1 base and J dropped 10 bases, with 14 bases sitting between them. Germline CDR1 and CDR2: SGHVS and FNYEAQ. The CDR3 is 14 amino acids. The CDR3 sequence is CASSLGEQGGTIYF. The CDR3 coding sequence is TGTGCCAGCAGCTTAGGAGAACAGGGAGGGACCATATATTTT. Full variable domain (remainder filled in from reference TRBV7-6 and TRBJ1-3): GAGVSQSPRYKVTKRGQDVALRCDPISGHVSLYWYRQALGQGPEFLTYFNYEAQQDKSGLPNDRFSAERPEGSISTLTIQRTEQRDSAMYRCASSLGEQGGTIYFGEGSWLTVV.

J is TRBJ2-2 and V is TRBV27; D is ambiguous. V lost 0 bases and J lost 1, with 15 bases in between. The CDR3 contains 18 residues. From germline, CDR1 is MNHEY and CDR2 SMNVEV (reference sequence). The CDR3 loop is CASSLSPGHAVNTGELFF. Written as DNA, the CDR3 is TGTGCCAGCAGTTTATCCCCGGGCCACGCGGTGAACACCGGGGAGCTGTTTTTT.

The gene calls are TRBV6-1 and TRBJ1-5; TRBD1 is a possible D gene (6 bases). Trimming took off 3 bases at V and 4 bases at J, with 10 bases between the two ends. The CDR3 covers 14 residues. Germline assignment: CDR1 MNHNS and CDR2 SASEGT. The CDR3 region has the DNA TGTGCCAGCAGTGAGACGGACAGAAATCAGCCCCAGCATTTT. It yields the protein CASSETDRNQPQHF.

The V call is TRBV7-3, the J call TRBJ2-1; TRBD2 is a possible D gene (5 bases). Germline CDR1 SGHTA, CDR2 FQGTGA. There are 16 residues in the CDR3. Trimming shortened V by 8 bases and J by 6 bases, and 23 bases separated the two germline ends. In DNA, the CDR3 is TGTGCCAGCGGAGGCGTAGCGTCCCCCCTCTCCAATGAGCAGTTCTTC. The encoded protein is CASGGVASPLSNEQFF.

The gene calls are TRBV28 and TRBJ1-3, with a possible D match to TRBD1 (6 bases). Germline V gene data show CDR1 as MDHEN and CDR2 as SYDVKM. V dropped 8 bases and J dropped 0 bases, with 14 bases sitting between them. This CDR3 has 15 residues. The CDR3 reads CASCLRDTSGNTIYF. Written as DNA, the CDR3 is TGTGCCAGCTGCCTCCGGGACACCTCTGGAAACACCATATATTTT.

The V gene is TRBV5-1, the J gene TRBJ1-5, with D maybe TRBD1 (5 bases). The CDR3 sequence is 14 residues long. Germline CDR1 is SGHRS and CDR2 is YFSETQ. Trimming stripped 4 bases from V and 4 bases from J, with 12 bases between. CDR3 region: CASSPGGGNQPQHF. CDR3 bases: TGCGCCAGCAGCCCTGGGGGAGGTAATCAGCCCCAGCATTTT.

This clone showed up just once. The chain combines TRBV10-1 with TRBJ1-6; D is possibly TRBD1 (5 bases). Germline V gene sequence: CDR1 WNHNN, CDR2 SYGVQD (reference sequence). Trimming left V 8 bases short and J 7 bases short, with 12 bases between. This CDR3 is built from 13 residues. The CDR3 DNA reads TGCGCCAGCCAGGGACCGCGAAATTCACCCCTCCACTTT. This translates into CASQGPRNSPLHF.

The V call is TRBV3-1 (or the pseudogene TRBV3-2), the J call TRBJ2-1; 8 positions match TRBD2. Trimming took 0 bases from V and 6 from J; bases not matched to a gene: 7. Germline V gene lookup returns CDR1 LGHDT and CDR2 YNNKEL (reference sequence). The CDR3 totals 16 residues. The CDR3 DNA follows: TGTGCCAGCAGCCAAGATCGGGGGGGCCCCATCAATGAGCAGTTCTTC. It specifies CASSQDRGGPINEQFF.

The chain recombines TRBV11-1 with TRBJ1-1; D remains unclear. The V end was cut by 5 bases, the J end by 2 bases, with 12 bases between. CDR3 size: 14 residues. Germline V gene lookup returns CDR1 SGHAT and CDR2 FQDESV (reference sequence). DNA of the CDR3: TGTGCCAGCAGCCGTGGACGGGGAAACACTGAAGCTTTCTTT. Its translation: CASSRGRGNTEAFF.